These 24 T cell receptor beta chains came from one sample sequenced in a study of PD-1 blockade in classical Hodgkin lymphoma. TCRdb's copy holds only in-frame clones and misses some; the assay was immunoSEQ multiplex PCR. The sample carries 3,000 or so clones, almost 65% recorded once. All trial patients relapsed after autologous stem cell transplantation. The investigators isolated CD8+ T cells from thawed PBMCs using magnetic negative selection. This sample comprised CD8+ T cells from blood, obtained at baseline. The receptors shown here come from a human donor with classical Hodgkin lymphoma.

This clone was picked up a small number of times. The chain couples TRBV28 to TRBJ2-7; D gene ambiguous. Germline assignment: CDR1 MDHEN and CDR2 SYDVKM. Trimming cost V 3 bases and J 2 bases, with 8 bases left between them. CDR3 length: 13 residues. The CDR3 is CASSFLGAYEQYF. CDR3 in DNA: TGTGCCAGCAGTTTCCTCGGAGCCTACGAGCAGTACTTC.

In its sample, this clone was seen once. The chain links TRBV5-6 to TRBJ2-7; D gene ambiguous. Germline V gene lookup returns CDR1 SGHDT and CDR2 YYEEEE. The CDR3 has 11 amino acids. Trimming pared 0 bases from V and 2 bases from J, leaving 0 bases between. The CDR3 is CASSLAYEQYF. The CDR3, as DNA: TGTGCCAGCAGCTTGGCCTACGAGCAGTACTTC.

The V call is TRBV30, the J call TRBJ1-5; D perhaps matches TRBD1 (5 bases). Per the germline V gene, CDR1 is GTSNPN and CDR2 is SVGIG (reference sequence). This CDR3 spans 12 amino acids. The ends were cut back, 7 bases at V and 4 bases at J, with 11 bases in the middle. DNA for the CDR3: TGTGCCTCAGCCCAGGGAAATCAGCCCCAGCATTTT. Translating it yields CASAQGNQPQHF.

The V and J genes are TRBV15 and TRBJ2-5; D is possibly TRBD1 or TRBD2 (5 bases each). This CDR3 is built from 14 residues. V was trimmed by 3 bases and J by 5 bases, leaving 13 bases between them. The germline gives CDR1 LNHNV, CDR2 YYDKDF (reference sequence). The CDR3 region is CATSSSRDPETQYF. As DNA, the CDR3 is TGTGCCACCAGCAGCTCTCGGGACCCGGAGACCCAGTACTTC. Supplemented by reference TRBV15 and TRBJ2-5, the full variable domain reads DAMVIQNPRYQVTQFGKPVTLSCSQTLNHNVMYWYQQKSSQAPKLLFHYYDKDFNNEADTPDNFQSRRPNTSFCFLDIRSPGLGDTAMYLCATSSSRDPETQYFGPGTRLLVL.

The chain carries TRBV5-5 and TRBJ2-3; perhaps TRBD2 as D (6 bases). CDR3 length: 13 amino acids. The ends were cut back, 7 bases at V and 2 bases at J, with 11 bases in the middle. In germline, CDR1 is SGHKS, CDR2 YYEKEE (reference sequence). The CDR3 region is CASGGKSTDTQYF. In DNA form, the CDR3 reads TGTGCCAGCGGAGGGAAATCCACAGATACGCAGTATTTT.

This clone occurred a few times. The chain links TRBV29-1 to TRBJ2-7; D may be TRBD1 (5 bases). CDR3 length equals 15 residues. Germline CDR1 SQVTM, CDR2 ANQGSEA. Trimming left V 1 base short and J 3 bases short, with 16 bases between. CDR3 sequence (DNA): TGCAGCGTTGAAGGGGGAAGGGGTCCCAACTACGAGCAGTACTTC. This codes for CSVEGGRGPNYEQYF.

The J gene is TRBJ2-3, the V gene TRBV15, with a weak D call TRBD2 (6 bases). Deletions cut 7 bases from V and 2 bases from J, with 16 bases between. Per the germline V gene, CDR1 is LNHNV and CDR2 is YYDKDF (reference sequence). This CDR3 comprises 15 residues. CDR3 DNA: TGTGCCACCAACACACAAGGCGGGACCACAGATACGCAGTATTTT. Translation gives CATNTQGGTTDTQYF.

This clone was picked up a small number of times. V and J are TRBV5-6 and TRBJ2-7; 8 positions match TRBD2. CDR1 is SGHDT, CDR2 YYEEEE, per germline. V was clipped by 1 base and J by 3 bases; unmatched bases: 9. The CDR3 consists of 16 residues. CDR3 sequence reads: CASSLMASGLVYEQYF. CDR3 DNA: TGTGCCAGCAGCTTGATGGCTAGCGGGCTCGTCTACGAGCAGTACTTC.

This clone qualifies as large. V is TRBV7-9 and J is TRBJ1-2; no clear D. Trimming removed 4 bases from V and 4 bases from J, with 13 bases in between. CDR3 length equals 14 residues. Germline assignment: CDR1 SEHNR and CDR2 FQNEAQ (reference sequence). The CDR3 here is CASSSTPSSYGYTF. In nucleotides, the CDR3 is TGTGCCAGCAGCTCAACCCCCAGTTCCTATGGCTACACCTTC.

The gene calls are TRBV27 and TRBJ2-3, with D possibly TRBD2 on 5 matching bases. The germline V gene has CDR1 MNHEY and CDR2 SMNVEV (reference sequence). The ends were cut back, 6 bases at V and 0 bases at J, with 16 bases in the middle. The CDR3 sequence is 16 residues long. For the CDR3, the DNA is TGTGCCAGCAGGATCCGAGCGGAAACTAGCACAGATACGCAGTATTTT. Protein: CASRIRAETSTDTQYF.

V and J are TRBV5-4 and TRBJ2-3; TRBD2 aligns across 13 bases. This CDR3 spans 16 amino acids. Looked up from germline, CDR1 is SGHNT and CDR2 is YYREEE (reference sequence). J lost 3 bases, V lost 0 bases, and 1 base had no gene match. Written as DNA, the CDR3 is TGTGCCAGCAGCTTGGAGGGACTAGCGGGAACAGATACGCAGTATTTT. Amino acid sequence: CASSLEGLAGTDTQYF.

This clone has just a few counts. The chain has TRBV29-1 and TRBJ2-7; no definite D call. The length of the CDR3 is 13 residues. CDR1 is SQVTM and CDR2 is ANQGSEA in the germline V gene. Deletions cut 6 bases from V and 0 bases from J, with 12 bases between. The CDR3 loop reads CSVTGEASYEQYF. The CDR3 coding sequence is TGCAGCGTCACCGGAGAAGCCTCCTACGAGCAGTACTTC.

This clone is a singleton in its sample. The rearrangement joins TRBV12-5 to TRBJ1-5, with 9 bases aligning to TRBD1. The J call is in doubt because the DNA end fits TRBJ2-3 better. Germline V gene data show CDR1 as LGHNT and CDR2 as FRNRAP. This CDR3 is built from 19 residues. CDR3 in amino acids: CASGLASRDRVEPDQPQYF. The CDR3, as DNA: TGTGCTAGTGGTTTGGCCTCCCGGGACAGGGTTGAACCGGATCAGCCCCAGTATTTT.

This rearrangement joins TRBV27 to TRBJ2-5, with 8 bases fitting TRBD2. V lost 1 base to trimming and J lost 4 bases; unmatched junction nucleotides: 5. The germline CDR1 and CDR2 sequences are MNHEY and SMNVEV (reference sequence). CDR3 size: 15 residues. In nucleotides, the CDR3 is TGTGCCAGCAGTTTATTAGCGGGATCACTAGAGACCCAGTACTTC. Protein: CASSLLAGSLETQYF.

The chain recombines TRBV30 with TRBJ1-1; 8 bases fit TRBD1. The V gene's germline CDR1 is GTSNPN and CDR2 SVGIG (reference sequence). The CDR3 length is 12 residues. After removal of 7 bases from V and 3 bases from J, the junction contained 4 bases not matched to a gene. The CDR3 DNA is TGTGCCTCCGACAGGGGCGACACTGAAGCTTTCTTT. Encoded protein: CASDRGDTEAFF.

This chain uses TRBV6-1 with TRBJ2-7; 11 positions match TRBD2. Germline lookup yields CDR1 MNHNS and CDR2 SASEGT. The CDR3 runs 16 residues. The V gene end was trimmed by 4 bases and the J gene end by 0 bases; junction bases not matched to a gene: 5. In DNA form, the CDR3 reads TGTGCCAGCAGTGCCGGGACTAGCGGTAACTCCTACGAGCAGTACTTC. Its protein product is CASSAGTSGNSYEQYF.

This clone showed up just a few times. The chain joins TRBV2 to TRBJ2-7; 10 bases match TRBD2. The CDR3 contains 14 residues. The V gene's germline CDR1 is SNHLY and CDR2 FYNNEI. The trim removed 4 bases at V and 6 bases at J, leaving 6 bases unmatched. CDR3 in amino acids: CASSVTAGGGEQYF. The CDR3 DNA follows: TGTGCCAGCAGTGTAACAGCGGGAGGGGGCGAGCAGTACTTC.

By sample share, this clone is large. The chain links TRBV5-1 to TRBJ1-1; 10 bases agree with TRBD1. In germline, CDR1 is SGHRS, CDR2 YFSETQ. With 4 bases clipped from V and 5 bases from J, the junction kept 14 bases outside the gene matches. This CDR3 is built from 17 residues. The CDR3 region is CASSRPLTGGESTEAFF. The CDR3 DNA reads as TGCGCCAGCAGCCGGCCCTTGACAGGGGGCGAAAGTACTGAAGCTTTCTTT.

This clone was picked up a small number of times. The chain combines TRBV6-4 with TRBJ2-3; 8 bases are a match to TRBD2. Germline V CDR1 and CDR2: MRHNA, SNTAGT. The CDR3 is 15 residues long. The ends lost 5 bases at V and 2 bases at J; junction bases unmatched: 6. Written as DNA, the CDR3 is TGTGCCAGCAGTCCCACTAGCGGATACACAGATACGCAGTATTTT. It codes for CASSPTSGYTDTQYF.

V and J are TRBV10-3 and TRBJ1-2; 8 nucleotides align to TRBD1. Germline CDR1 is ENHRY and CDR2 is SYGVKD. Trimming removed 3 bases from V and 5 bases from J; junction bases left unmatched: 11. This CDR3 region has 16 residues. The CDR3 protein is CAISDYAGGSQYGYTF. The CDR3 DNA follows: TGTGCCATCAGTGACTACGCAGGGGGCTCCCAATATGGCTACACCTTC.

CDR3 DNA sequence: TGTGCCAGCAGCTTCGCGGCTCTCGATGAAAAACTGTTTTTT. Its protein product is CASSFAALDEKLFF. The V and J genes are TRBV7-8 and TRBJ1-4; the D is unclear. Germline V gene lookup returns CDR1 SGHVS and CDR2 FQNEAQ. The CDR3 spans 14 residues. V was cut by 3 bases and J by 6 bases, with 11 bases left in between. The variable domain in full, with the rest retrieved from reference TRBV7-8 and TRBJ1-4, is GAGVSQSPRYKVAKRGQDVALRCDPISGHVSLFWYQQALGQGPEFLTYFQNEAQLDKSGLPSDRFFAERPEGSVSTLKIQRTQQEDSAVYLCASSFAALDEKLFFGSGTQLSVL.

As for this clone: The identical CDR3 is also encoded by other nucleotide sequences in the sample. This rearrangement joins TRBV14 to TRBJ2-1; either TRBD1 or TRBD2 may supply D (5 bases each). The CDR3 extends over 13 amino acids. V dropped 0 bases and J dropped 7 bases, with 7 bases sitting between them. Germline lookup yields CDR1 SGHDN and CDR2 FVKESK. The CDR3 region is CASSQDWGNEQFF. CDR3 nucleotides: TGTGCCAGCAGCCAAGATTGGGGGAATGAGCAGTTCTTC.

The gene calls are TRBV4-1 and TRBJ2-3; D might be TRBD2 (6 bases). V gave up 0 bases and J gave up 5 bases, with 12 bases separating them. The CDR3 length is 15 residues. Germline V gives CDR1 MGHRA, CDR2 YSYEKL. The CDR3 region is CASSQEASVGDTQYF. The CDR3 DNA reads TGCGCCAGCAGCCAAGAGGCTAGCGTAGGAGATACGCAGTATTTT.

This clone was picked up one time. This chain connects TRBV27 to TRBJ1-1; a weak D match, TRBD1 (5 bases). Deletions cut 2 bases from V and 3 bases from J, with 16 bases between. The CDR3 runs 16 residues. The germline gives CDR1 MNHEY, CDR2 SMNVEV (reference sequence). The CDR3 DNA reads as TGTGCCAGCAGTTTACAACCGGGACTAGGGGACACTGAAGCTTTCTTT. Amino acid sequence: CASSLQPGLGDTEAFF.